Here is one TCR beta chain with its context. Time point indicated: pretreatment peripheral blood. Between 1 and 8 samples per patient were obtained, pretreatment and on-treatment. Data came from immunoSEQ multiplex PCR; TCRdb stores just in-frame clones and leaves some out. The profile shows 15,000 to 20,000 clones, about 89% of them singletons. The data stem from a study of PD-L1 blockade in urothelial cancer. This CDR3 comprises 19 residues. V gave up 4 bases and J gave up 3 bases; unmatched junction bases: 13. The germline V gene has CDR1 SGHKS and CDR2 YYEKEE (reference sequence). The TCR was taken from a man between 65 and 80 years old with urothelial cancer. The gene calls are TRBV5-5 and TRBJ2-2; 12 nucleotides align to TRBD2. Sequencing was performed on PBMCs, taken around atezolizumab (anti-PD-L1) treatment. The CDR3 coding sequence is TGTGCCAGCAGCCCTAGGACTAGCGGGGTAAATCGGTACACCGGGGAGCTGTTTTTT. It yields the protein CASSPRTSGVNRYTGELFF.